This T cell receptor beta chain was sequenced in a study of identical twins' blood T cells. TCRdb itself ran the 5' RACE reads through MiXCR, one entry per CDR3 protein. The table records a few hundred thousand distinct CDR3 sequences, under 30% of them present only once. With regard to this clonotype: Its antigen is not known.

The CDR3 extends over 14 amino acids. Germline values: CDR1 SGHTA, CDR2 FQGNSA. V lost 1 base to trimming and J lost 6 bases, with 12 bases between them. Study-wide results and caveats: Twins shared more top CDR3 clonotypes than unrelated donors did.

All three twin pairs grew up together with likely shared infections and vaccines. The clonotype originates from a woman aged 18 to 55 in good health. Sequencing was performed on PBMCs. This chain connects TRBV7-2 to TRBJ1-1; perhaps TRBD1 as D (5 bases). This CDR3 reads CASSLGGLAAEAFF. For the CDR3, the DNA is TGTGCCAGCAGCTTAGGGGGGTTAGCCGCTGAAGCTTTCTTT. The full variable domain, rest sourced from reference TRBV7-2 and TRBJ1-1, is GAGVSQSPSNKVTEKGKDVELRCDPISGHTALYWYRQSLGQGLEFLIYFQGNSAPDKSGLPSDRFSAERTGGSVSTLTIQRTQQEDSAVYLCASSLGGLAAEAFFGQGTRLTVV.